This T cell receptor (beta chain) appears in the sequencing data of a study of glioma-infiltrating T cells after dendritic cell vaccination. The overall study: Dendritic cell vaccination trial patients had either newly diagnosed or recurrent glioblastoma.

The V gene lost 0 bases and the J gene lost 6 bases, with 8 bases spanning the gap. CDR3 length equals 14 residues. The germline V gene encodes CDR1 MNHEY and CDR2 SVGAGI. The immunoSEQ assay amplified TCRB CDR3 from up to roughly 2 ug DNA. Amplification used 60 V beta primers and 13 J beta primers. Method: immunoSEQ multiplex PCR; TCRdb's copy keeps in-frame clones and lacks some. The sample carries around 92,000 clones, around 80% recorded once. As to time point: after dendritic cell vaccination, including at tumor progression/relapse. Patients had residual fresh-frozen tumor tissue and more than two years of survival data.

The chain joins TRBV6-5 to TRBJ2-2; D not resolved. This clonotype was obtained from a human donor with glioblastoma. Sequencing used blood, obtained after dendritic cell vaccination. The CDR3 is CASSYSGDSGELFF. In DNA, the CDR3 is TGTGCCAGCAGTTACTCTGGAGATTCCGGGGAGCTGTTTTTT.